The clone carrying this T cell receptor beta chain has only a few counts. The CDR3 is 15 residues long. Trimming took 3 bases from V and 1 from J; bases not matched to a gene: 5. Germline V gives CDR1 DFQATT, CDR2 SNEGSKA (reference sequence). Regions amplified from RNA transcripts were the TCR beta CDR3 regions. When the TCR CDR3 underwent first-round RT-PCR, the HTBI primer set was used. TCRdb analysed the multiplex PCR reads with MiXCR anew, one entry per CDR3 protein. The sample contains hundreds of thousands of distinct CDR3 sequences, 13% to 15% of which appear only once. This sample is drawn from a study of T cells in Graves' hyperthyroidism and ophthalmopathy.

This chain joins TRBV20-1 and TRBJ2-5; 10 positions match TRBD1. The sequencing sample was made of blood. This receptor was identified in a woman aged 50 to 60 with Graves' ophthalmopathy. The CDR3 region is CSASFGQGVQETQYF. The DNA for the CDR3 is TGCAGTGCTAGTTTTGGACAGGGGGTCCAAGAGACCCAGTACTTC.